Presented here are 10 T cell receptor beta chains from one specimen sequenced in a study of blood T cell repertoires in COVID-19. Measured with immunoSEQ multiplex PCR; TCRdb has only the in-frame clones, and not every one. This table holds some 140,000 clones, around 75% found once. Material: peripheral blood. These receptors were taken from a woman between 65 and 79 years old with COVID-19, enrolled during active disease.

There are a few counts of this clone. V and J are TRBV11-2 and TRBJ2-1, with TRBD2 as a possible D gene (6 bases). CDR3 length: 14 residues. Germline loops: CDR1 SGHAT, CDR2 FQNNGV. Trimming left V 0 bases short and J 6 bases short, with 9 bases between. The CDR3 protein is CASSLDGGFNEQFF. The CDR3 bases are TGTGCCAGCAGCTTAGATGGGGGGTTCAATGAGCAGTTCTTC. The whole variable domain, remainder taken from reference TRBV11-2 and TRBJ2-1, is EAGVAQSPRYKIIEKRQSVAFWCNPISGHATLYWYQQILGQGPKLLIQFQNNGVVDDSQLPKDRFSAERLKGVDSTLKIQPAKLEDSAVYLCASSLDGGFNEQFFGPGTRLTVL.

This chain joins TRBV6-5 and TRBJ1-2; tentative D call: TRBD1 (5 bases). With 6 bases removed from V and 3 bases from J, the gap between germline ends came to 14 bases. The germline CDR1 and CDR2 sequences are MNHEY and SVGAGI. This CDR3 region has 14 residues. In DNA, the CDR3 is TGTGCCAGCAGCCCCCAGGGAGGGGACTATGGCTACACCTTC. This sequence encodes CASSPQGGDYGYTF.

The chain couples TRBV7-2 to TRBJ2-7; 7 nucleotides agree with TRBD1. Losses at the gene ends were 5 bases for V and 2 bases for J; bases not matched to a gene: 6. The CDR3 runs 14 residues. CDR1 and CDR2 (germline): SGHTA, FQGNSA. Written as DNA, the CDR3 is TGTGCCAGCAGCCCCGGGACAGTACCCTACGAGCAGTACTTC. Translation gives CASSPGTVPYEQYF.

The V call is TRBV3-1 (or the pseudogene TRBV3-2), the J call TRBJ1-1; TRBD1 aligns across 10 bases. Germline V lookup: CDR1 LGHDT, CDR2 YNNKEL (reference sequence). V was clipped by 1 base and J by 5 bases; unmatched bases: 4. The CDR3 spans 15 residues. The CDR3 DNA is TGTGCCAGCAGCCAAGTGGGACAGGGGCGGACTGAAGCTTTCTTT. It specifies CASSQVGQGRTEAFF.

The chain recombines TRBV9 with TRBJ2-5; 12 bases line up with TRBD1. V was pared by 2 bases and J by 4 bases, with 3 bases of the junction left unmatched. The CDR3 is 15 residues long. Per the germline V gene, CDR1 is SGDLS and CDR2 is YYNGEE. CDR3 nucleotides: TGTGCCAGCAGCGTCGGGACAGGGGGCATAGAGACCCAGTACTTC. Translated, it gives CASSVGTGGIETQYF. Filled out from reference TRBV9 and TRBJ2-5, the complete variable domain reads DSGVTQTPKHLITATGQRVTLRCSPRSGDLSVYWYQQSLDQGLQFLIQYYNGEERAKGNILERFSAQQFPDLHSELNLSSLELGDSALYFCASSVGTGGIETQYFGPGTRLLVL.

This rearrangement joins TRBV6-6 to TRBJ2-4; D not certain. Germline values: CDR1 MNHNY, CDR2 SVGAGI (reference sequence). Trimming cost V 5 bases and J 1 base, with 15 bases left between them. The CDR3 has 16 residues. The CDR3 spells CASSTLGQTAKNIQYF. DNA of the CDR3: TGTGCCAGCAGTACTCTAGGTCAGACGGCCAAAAACATTCAGTACTTC.

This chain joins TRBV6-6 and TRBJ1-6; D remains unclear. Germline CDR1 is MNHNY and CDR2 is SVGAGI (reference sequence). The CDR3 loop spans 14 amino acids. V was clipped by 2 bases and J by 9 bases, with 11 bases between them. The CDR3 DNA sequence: TGTGCCAGCAGTTACATGGAGGACCGTTCACCCCTCCACTTT. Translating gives CASSYMEDRSPLHF.

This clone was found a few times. The CDR3 DNA sequence: TGTGCCAGCAGGGGACAGGCTAACTATGGCTACACCTTC. Residues: CASRGQANYGYTF. The rearrangement links TRBV6-5 to TRBJ1-2; 8 bases fit TRBD1. Germline loops: CDR1 MNHEY, CDR2 SVGAGI. Trimming cost V 6 bases and J 0 bases; bases outside gene matches: 0. This CDR3 spans 13 amino acids.

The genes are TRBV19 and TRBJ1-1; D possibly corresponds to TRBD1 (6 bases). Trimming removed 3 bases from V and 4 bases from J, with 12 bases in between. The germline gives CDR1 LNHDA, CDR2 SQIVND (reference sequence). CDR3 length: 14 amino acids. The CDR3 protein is CASSMRGGGTEAFF. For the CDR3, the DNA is TGTGCCAGTAGTATGCGGGGAGGGGGCACTGAAGCTTTCTTT.

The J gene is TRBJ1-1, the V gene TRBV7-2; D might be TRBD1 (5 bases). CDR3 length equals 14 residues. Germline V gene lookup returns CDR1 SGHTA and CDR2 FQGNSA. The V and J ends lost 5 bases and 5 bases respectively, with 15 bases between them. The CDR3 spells CASSLRWGETEAFF. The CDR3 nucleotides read TGTGCCAGCAGCCTGAGGTGGGGCGAGACTGAAGCTTTCTTT.